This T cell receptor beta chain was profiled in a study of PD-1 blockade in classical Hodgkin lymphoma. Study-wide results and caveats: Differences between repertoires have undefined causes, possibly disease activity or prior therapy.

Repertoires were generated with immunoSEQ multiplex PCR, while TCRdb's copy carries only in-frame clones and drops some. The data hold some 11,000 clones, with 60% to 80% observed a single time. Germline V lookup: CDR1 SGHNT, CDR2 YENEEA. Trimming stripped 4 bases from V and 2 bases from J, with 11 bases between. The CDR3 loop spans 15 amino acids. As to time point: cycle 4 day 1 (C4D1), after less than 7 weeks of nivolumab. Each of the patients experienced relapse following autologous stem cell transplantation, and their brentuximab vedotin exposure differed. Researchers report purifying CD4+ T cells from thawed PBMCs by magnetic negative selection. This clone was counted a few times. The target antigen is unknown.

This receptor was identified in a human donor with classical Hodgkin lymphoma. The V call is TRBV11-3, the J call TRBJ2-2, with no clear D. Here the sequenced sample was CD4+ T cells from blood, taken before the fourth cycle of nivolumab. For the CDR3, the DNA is TGTGCCAGCAGCTCCGCCAGAGTCAACACCGGGGAGCTGTTTTTT. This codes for CASSSARVNTGELFF. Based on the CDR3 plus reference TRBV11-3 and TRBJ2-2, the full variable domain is EAGVVQSPRYKIIEKKQPVAFWCNPISGHNTLYWYLQNLGQGPELLIRYENEEAVDDSQLPKDRFSAERLKGVDSTLKIQPAELGDSAVYLCASSSARVNTGELFFGEGSRLTVL.